This T cell receptor (beta chain) is from a study of cytomegalovirus exposure and HLA in healthy donors. The CDR3 runs to 15 residues. The junction had 3 bases not matched to a gene; V was cut back by 0 bases and J by 5 bases. Germline CDR1 and CDR2: SGHRS and YFSETQ. Regarding this clone: What it binds is unknown.

Overall study results and limits: TCR sequences were mostly rare, though some public TCRs occurred in many donors.

60 Vbeta and 13 Jbeta primers were used in PCR. Produced via immunoSEQ multiplex PCR; TCRdb's table is partial and in-frame only. The profile shows fewer than 250,000 clones, approximately 78% of them singletons. The sequence derives from a male donor in good health and CMV-seronegative. The chain uses TRBV5-1 and TRBJ2-7, with 12 bases fitting TRBD1. The specimen was PBMCs. The CDR3 DNA sequence: TGCGCCAGCAGCTTGGTGGGACAGGGGGCCAACGAGCAGTACTTC. This encodes CASSLVGQGANEQYF.